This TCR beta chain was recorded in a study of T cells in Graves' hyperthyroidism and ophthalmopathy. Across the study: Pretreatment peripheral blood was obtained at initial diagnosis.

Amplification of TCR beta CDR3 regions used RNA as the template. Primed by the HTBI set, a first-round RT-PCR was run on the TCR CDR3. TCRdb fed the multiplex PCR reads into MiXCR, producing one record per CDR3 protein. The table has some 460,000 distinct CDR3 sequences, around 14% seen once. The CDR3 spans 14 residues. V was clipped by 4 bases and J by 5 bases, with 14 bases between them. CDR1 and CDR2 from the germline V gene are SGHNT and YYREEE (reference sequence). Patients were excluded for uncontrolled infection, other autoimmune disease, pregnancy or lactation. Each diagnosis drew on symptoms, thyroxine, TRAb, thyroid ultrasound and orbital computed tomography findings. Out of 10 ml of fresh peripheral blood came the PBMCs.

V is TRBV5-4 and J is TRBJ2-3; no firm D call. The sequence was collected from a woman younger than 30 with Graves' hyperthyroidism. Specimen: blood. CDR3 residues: CASSPETSVDTQYF. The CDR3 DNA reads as TGTGCCAGCAGCCCGGAGACAAGCGTAGATACGCAGTATTTT. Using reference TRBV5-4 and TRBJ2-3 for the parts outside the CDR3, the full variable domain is ETGVTQSPTHLIKTRGQQVTLRCSSQSGHNTVSWYQQALGQGPQFIFQYYREEENGRGNFPPRFSGLQFPNYSSELNVNALELDDSALYLCASSPETSVDTQYFGPGTRLTVL.